The next 21 T cell receptor beta chains were all read from a single sample in a study of cytomegalovirus exposure and HLA in healthy donors. Primers for the PCR totalled 60 Vbeta and 13 Jbeta. TCRdb's table, derived via immunoSEQ multiplex PCR, lists solely in-frame clones and lacks some. The table lists approximately 70,000 clones, roughly 76% of them singletons, with over 7.5% in the top ten. The specimen was PBMCs. All receptors come from a man aged 55 to 70 in good health and CMV-seropositive.

This clone has more than one count but fewer than ten. The CDR3 reads CASSFGGAGSGKQFF. CDR3 nucleotides: TGTGCCAGCAGTTTCGGGGGGGCCGGGAGCGGGAAACAGTTCTTC. V is TRBV27 and J is TRBJ2-1; 8 positions agree with TRBD2. The germline V gene has CDR1 MNHEY and CDR2 SMNVEV (reference sequence). This CDR3 has 15 residues. With 3 bases clipped from V and 13 bases from J, the junction kept 14 bases outside the gene matches.

This clone was detected a few times. The J gene is TRBJ2-7, the V gene TRBV30; TRBD1 agrees at 9 bases. CDR1 is GTSNPN and CDR2 is SVGIG in the germline V gene (reference sequence). The CDR3 totals 14 residues. With V trimmed by 3 bases and J by 3 bases, 6 bases remained unmatched. CDR3 in DNA: TGTGCCTGGAGACCAGGACAGGGGCTCTACGAGCAGTACTTC. This sequence encodes CAWRPGQGLYEQYF.

In this sample, this clone turned up once. The chain uses TRBV2 and TRBJ2-5, with TRBD1 matching over 7 bases. Looked up from germline, CDR1 is SNHLY and CDR2 is FYNNEI. CDR3 length equals 13 residues. V lost 6 bases to trimming and J lost 3 bases; unmatched junction nucleotides: 4. The CDR3, as DNA: TGTGCCAGCAGAGACGGGACAGAAGAGACCCAGTACTTC. It yields the protein CASRDGTEETQYF.

This chain joins TRBV5-1 and TRBJ1-2; D might be TRBD1 (5 bases). Germline V gene data show CDR1 as SGHRS and CDR2 as YFSETQ. V was cut by 4 bases and J by 0 bases, with 13 bases left in between. The CDR3 extends over 15 amino acids. The CDR3 nucleotides read TGCGCCAGCAGCACGGGAGCACAGGCTAACTATGGCTACACCTTC. It encodes CASSTGAQANYGYTF.

The sample holds one count of this clone. This sequence joins TRBV28 and TRBJ2-4; 15 bases agree with TRBD2. Germline CDR1 reads MDHEN; CDR2 reads SYDVKM. V lost 7 bases to trimming and J lost 0 bases; unmatched junction nucleotides: 7. This CDR3 spans 18 amino acids. In DNA form, the CDR3 reads TGTGCCAGCAAAGGGGGACTAGCGGGAGGAATAGCCAAAAACATTCAGTACTTC. It is translated as CASKGGLAGGIAKNIQYF.

This clone was counted between two and nine times. This chain links TRBV10-2 with TRBJ2-7, with D uncertain. The length of the CDR3 is 13 residues. Germline CDR1 reads WSHSY; CDR2 reads SAAADI. V lost 6 bases and J lost 1, with 10 bases in between. CDR3 region: CASRETLSYEQYF. CDR3 bases: TGCGCCAGCAGAGAGACTTTATCCTACGAGCAGTACTTC.

The V call is TRBV7-2, the J call TRBJ2-3; TRBD2 aligns across 13 bases. Trimming at V came to 5 bases and at J to 8 bases, leaving 10 bases not matched to a gene. Looked up from germline, CDR1 is SGHTA and CDR2 is FQGNSA. CDR3 length: 16 residues. The DNA for the CDR3 is TGTGCCAGCAGCCCCCGACTAGCGGGAGGACGTAGTACGCAGTATTTT. Protein product: CASSPRLAGGRSTQYF. The full variable domain, with the rest looked up from reference TRBV7-2 and TRBJ2-3, is GAGVSQSPSNKVTEKGKDVELRCDPISGHTALYWYRQSLGQGLEFLIYFQGNSAPDKSGLPSDRFSAERTGGSVSTLTIQRTQQEDSAVYLCASSPRLAGGRSTQYFGPGTRLTVL.

The gene calls are TRBV5-4 and TRBJ1-3; 7 bases align to TRBD1. The CDR3 has 15 amino acids. The ends lost 4 bases at V and 3 bases at J; junction bases unmatched: 7. Germline V gives CDR1 SGHNT, CDR2 YYREEE (reference sequence). The chain's CDR3 is CASSPTGPSGNTIYF. CDR3 nucleotides: TGTGCCAGCAGCCCGACAGGGCCTAGTGGAAACACCATATATTTT.

This clone was recorded a few times. The V and J genes are TRBV2 and TRBJ2-2; weak D call: TRBD2 (5 bases). This CDR3 has 14 residues. Trimming left V 6 bases short and J 2 bases short, with 10 bases between. Germline V CDR1 and CDR2: SNHLY, FYNNEI. CDR3 sequence: CASSQTRNTGELFF. CDR3 DNA: TGTGCCAGCAGCCAAACTAGAAACACCGGGGAGCTGTTTTTT.

The sample holds one count of this clone. V and J are TRBV4-2 and TRBJ1-5, with D maybe TRBD1 (6 bases). V was trimmed by 0 bases and J by 6 bases, leaving 12 bases between them. The CDR3 totals 15 residues. Germline assignment: CDR1 LGHNA and CDR2 YNFKEQ. The CDR3 region is CASSQEARGRQPQHF. The CDR3 DNA reads as TGTGCCAGCAGCCAAGAGGCCAGGGGTCGTCAGCCCCAGCATTTT.

The V call is TRBV5-4, the J call TRBJ2-5; perhaps TRBD1 as D (6 bases). The CDR3 has 15 amino acids. Trimming cost V 2 bases and J 5 bases, with 16 bases left between them. Germline V gene data show CDR1 as SGHNT and CDR2 as YYREEE (reference sequence). CDR3 residues: CASSLGTGSRETQYF. DNA of the CDR3: TGTGCCAGCAGCTTAGGTACAGGGTCGAGGGAGACCCAGTACTTC. The complete variable domain, with remaining parts taken from reference TRBV5-4 and TRBJ2-5, reads ETGVTQSPTHLIKTRGQQVTLRCSSQSGHNTVSWYQQALGQGPQFIFQYYREEENGRGNFPPRFSGLQFPNYSSELNVNALELDDSALYLCASSLGTGSRETQYFGPGTRLLVL.

This clone was picked up a small number of times. The rearrangement uses TRBV11-2 and TRBJ1-1; D gene unclear. The germline CDR1 and CDR2 sequences are SGHAT and FQNNGV. Trimming pared 5 bases from V and 0 bases from J, leaving 7 bases between. The CDR3 runs to 13 residues. CDR3 residues: CASSVSLNTEAFF. For the CDR3, the DNA is TGTGCCAGCAGCGTCTCTCTGAACACTGAAGCTTTCTTT.

In nucleotides, the CDR3 is TGTGCCAGCAGCCGCGCGGCGACTGAAGCTTTCTTT. This gives the protein CASSRAATEAFF. The chain employs TRBV11-2 and TRBJ1-1; no clear D. Germline values: CDR1 SGHAT, CDR2 FQNNGV. The CDR3 sequence is 12 residues long. Trimming left V 5 bases short and J 5 bases short, with 9 bases between.

As regards this clone: Compared with germline, one end of the junction differs, possibly owing to a read error. The chain links TRBV7-9 to TRBJ2-6; unclear D gene. The CDR3 runs to 16 residues. Germline CDR1 reads SEHNR; CDR2 reads FQNEAQ (reference sequence). The CDR3 DNA reads TGTTCCAGCAGCTCAATGCAGGTATCTGGGGCCAACGTCCTGACTTTC. Residues: CSSSSMQVSGANVLTF. The whole variable domain, remainder taken from reference TRBV7-9 and TRBJ2-6, is DTGVSQNPRHKITKRGQNVTFRCDPISEHNRLYWYRQTLGQGPEFLTYFQNEAQLEKSRLLSDRFSAERPKGSFSTLEIQRTEQGDSAMYLCSSSSMQVSGANVLTFGAGSRLTVL.

This clone was recorded a few times. The chain links TRBV11-2 to TRBJ2-7; 8 nucleotides align to TRBD2. The CDR3 has 17 residues. CDR1 SGHAT and CDR2 FQNNGV come from the germline V gene. The V and J ends lost 5 bases and 0 bases, in that order; junction bases with no gene match: 12. CDR3: CASSPGEIAGSSYEQYF. In DNA form, the CDR3 reads TGTGCCAGCAGCCCCGGAGAGATAGCGGGAAGCTCCTACGAGCAGTACTTC.

The chain recombines TRBV28 with TRBJ1-5; D is undetermined. Looked up from germline, CDR1 is MDHEN and CDR2 is SYDVKM. Deletions cut 8 bases from V and 6 bases from J, with 11 bases between. CDR3 length equals 12 residues. The CDR3 coding sequence is TGTGCCAGCGGGCGAGTCGGTCAGCCCCAGCATTTT. It codes for CASGRVGQPQHF.

The CDR3 here is CASSPRVGGGYTF. CDR3 bases: TGTGCCAGCAGCCCGCGGGTGGGGGGAGGCTACACCTTC. The V gene is TRBV7-2, the J gene TRBJ1-2; the D gene is possibly TRBD1 (5 bases). Germline V gene lookup returns CDR1 SGHTA and CDR2 FQGNSA. The CDR3 has 13 amino acids. Trimming took off 5 bases at V and 8 bases at J, with 15 bases between the two ends.

The chain carries TRBV18 and TRBJ1-1; no clear D gene. In germline, CDR1 is KGHSH, CDR2 LQKENI. The CDR3 loop spans 13 amino acids. Deletions cut 5 bases from V and 1 base from J, with 8 bases between. The DNA for the CDR3 is TGTGCCAGCTCAGTCGGGGAGAACACTGAAGCTTTCTTT. It yields the protein CASSVGENTEAFF.

The genes are TRBV5-5 and TRBJ2-5; D gene uncertain. CDR1 is SGHKS and CDR2 is YYEKEE in the germline V gene (reference sequence). V dropped 1 base and J dropped 2 bases, with 12 bases sitting between them. The CDR3 has 15 amino acids. The CDR3 reads CASSLNPTQQETQYF. The DNA for the CDR3 is TGTGCCAGCAGCTTGAACCCCACACAGCAAGAGACCCAGTACTTC.

This clone was recorded only once. The rearrangement links TRBV4-1 to TRBJ2-6; 11 bases are shared with TRBD1. The CDR3 runs to 21 residues. V shed 1 base, J shed 0 bases, and the junction held 11 bases outside the gene matches. Germline lookup yields CDR1 MGHRA and CDR2 YSYEKL. The CDR3 DNA sequence: TGCGCCAGCAGCCAAGGCCCATCCGGGACAGGGGGTCTCTCTGGGGCCAACGTCCTGACTTTC. Amino acid sequence: CASSQGPSGTGGLSGANVLTF.

This clone has just a few counts. The gene calls are TRBV6-5 and TRBJ2-1, with a possible D match to TRBD1 (6 bases). V was trimmed by 5 bases and J by 9 bases, leaving 17 bases between them. Germline-derived CDR1 and CDR2 are MNHEY and SVGAGI. This CDR3 has 14 residues. CDR3 sequence: CASSPLRGRGEQFF. DNA for the CDR3: TGTGCCAGCAGTCCCCTAAGGGGGAGAGGTGAGCAGTTCTTC.